The clone carrying this T cell receptor (beta chain) was observed a few times. This specimen belongs to a study of cytomegalovirus exposure and HLA in healthy donors. The V gene end was trimmed by 0 bases and the J gene end by 1 base; junction bases not matched to a gene: 9. CDR1 and CDR2 (germline): SGDLS, YYNGEE. There are 17 residues in the CDR3. This PCR relied on a set of 60 Vbeta primers and 13 Jbeta primers. The protocol was immunoSEQ multiplex PCR, while the TCRdb copy is restricted to in-frame clones and leaves out a portion. The sample shows about 150,000 clones, 77% of them seen only once. Sequencing was carried out using PBMCs. V usage is TRBV9 and J usage is TRBJ2-5; the match to TRBD2 covers 7 bases. This TCR derives from a man aged 25-45 years in good health and CMV-seronegative. As DNA, the CDR3 is TGTGCCAGCAGCGTAGCTGGGGGGAGGGGCACCCAAGAGACCCAGTACTTC. Protein: CASSVAGGRGTQETQYF.